The T cell receptor beta chain under discussion was sequenced for a study of T cell responses to AZD1222 COVID-19 vaccine. Broader study findings: Within unmutated variant regions lay the reported targets of nearly half of spike-specific TCRs. Females made up more of the donors, who were largely white British, and clonal diversity may have come out too low.

The method was immunoSEQ multiplex PCR; TCRdb's version includes in-frame clones alone and lacks a portion of them. The sample records fewer than 150,000 clones, 85% to 90% being singletons. Trimming took 2 bases from V and 8 from J, leaving 12 bases between them. CDR1 is SEHNR and CDR2 is FQNEAQ in the germline V gene (reference sequence). This CDR3 is 14 amino acids long. As to this clone: Its antigen is unidentified.

The sequence derives from an adult in good health. V gene TRBV7-9 combines with J gene TRBJ1-4, with D perhaps TRBD1 (6 bases). Sequences were derived from peripheral blood, sampled on day 0 of AZD1222 vaccination. CDR3 DNA: TGTGCCAGCAGCTTACGGCAGGGGAACGAAAAACTGTTTTTT. This gives the protein CASSLRQGNEKLFF.